The rows below give T cell receptor beta chains drawn from one sample of a study of blood T cells in healthy people across ages. TCRdb used MiXCR to reprocess the 5' RACE reads, holding one entry per CDR3 protein. This table holds roughly 900,000 distinct CDR3 sequences, under 30% found once. Sequenced input: blood. These receptors originate from a woman of 80 years or more in good health. The CDR3 runs from the conserved cysteine through the conserved F or W.

TRBV11-2 CASSYSGAPYNEQFF
TRBV29-1 CSVDNLIGPIYTF
TRBV3-1 CASSQDLGLSTEAFF
TRBV20-1 CSASSENYGYTF
TRBV9 CASSPHRGRGTHNEQFF
TRBV4-2 CASSQPGGGNEQHF
TRBV6-5 CASSSRGFGEKLFF
TRBV30 CAWTPSFSYNEQFF
TRBV20-1 CSARGRGLAYEQYF
TRBV20-1 CSARASGTKNIQYF
TRBV9 CASSATEERTSMNTEAFF
TRBV5-6 CASSIRWGGRTSTDTQYF
TRBV29-1 CSVLDEGGYTF
TRBV7-2 CASSEQDSSEKLFF
TRBV20-1 CSAREMWETQYF
TRBV7-2 CASSFLKRGHGYTF
TRBV9 CASSFGQGNNEQFF
TRBV12-3/TRBV12-4 CASSLRPEGETQYF
TRBV20-1 CSARVRGGEGYTF
TRBV16 CASSQSAQGANEKLFF
TRBV9 CASSVETNYGYTF
TRBV7-9 CASSSGRGEDQPQHF
TRBV11-3 CASSLTQGGGLNEQFF
TRBV5-1 CASSSGTGVYGYTF
TRBV7-9 CASILTGGSHGYTF
TRBV6-1 CASSEQGWNTEAFF
TRBV4-3 CASSQEIGGTEAFF